The source of this T cell receptor beta chain is a study of blood T cell repertoires in COVID-19. This clone was counted a few times. CDR3 length: 12 residues. Trimming cost V 5 bases and J 6 bases, with 10 bases left between them. Germline V gene sequence: CDR1 SEHNR, CDR2 FQNEAQ (reference sequence). Method: immunoSEQ multiplex PCR; TCRdb's copy keeps in-frame clones and lacks some. This sample has about 370,000 clones; about 90% occur once, and the top ten carry about 6.8%. This receptor was taken from a man aged 18 to 30 with active or convalescent COVID-19. Material: peripheral blood. The chain joins TRBV7-9 to TRBJ1-1; D might be TRBD1 (5 bases). The CDR3 loop reads CASSPTTAEAFF. In nucleotides, the CDR3 is TGTGCCAGCAGCCCAACGACAGCTGAAGCTTTCTTT.